Below, 22 T cell receptor beta chains from the same sample are listed, as sequenced in a study of siplizumab effects on memory and regulatory T cells (dated by TCRdb to between 2018 and 2020). Libraries came from the immunoSEQ multiplex PCR assay. TCRdb carries this immuneACCESS record with in-frame sequences only. Its versions omit some clonotypes, under half of them owing to an unresolved V gene in the studies checked, with the rest unexplained. For this sample there are about 120,000 clones; around 94% appear just once. The ten largest clones represent under 2% of the sample. Sample: non-Treg CD4+ T cells sorted from blood. The cell subset or site label here, explained by the study, means: FACS-sorted unstimulated CD4+ non-regulatory T cells. Every receptor here comes from a human donor in good health.

The chain joins TRBV5-4 to TRBJ1-4; 8 bases align to TRBD1. This CDR3 comprises 15 residues. The V and J ends lost 8 bases and 13 bases, in that order; junction bases with no gene match: 19. Germline V gives CDR1 SGHNT, CDR2 YYREEE (reference sequence). The CDR3 region has the DNA TGTGCCAGTAGCGACGCAGGGGGCGTCTTGGAACGACTGTTTTTT. It yields the protein CASSDAGGVLERLFF.

This chain uses TRBV11-3 with TRBJ1-1; 11 positions agree with TRBD1. Germline V gene data show CDR1 as SGHNT and CDR2 as YENEEA. V lost 5 bases, J lost 1 base, and 6 bases stayed unmatched. CDR3 length: 16 residues. As DNA, the CDR3 is TGTGCCAGCAGCGCGGGACAGGGGGAGGGGAACACTGAAGCTTTCTTT. Translating gives CASSAGQGEGNTEAFF.

The chain joins TRBV5-1 to TRBJ2-5, with a tentative D call TRBD2 (5 bases). Germline loops: CDR1 SGHRS, CDR2 YFSETQ. CDR3 length: 14 residues. V was pared by 0 bases and J by 3 bases, with 9 bases between. The CDR3: CASSLGSGKETQYF. CDR3 DNA: TGCGCCAGCAGCTTGGGGTCGGGGAAAGAGACCCAGTACTTC. Based on the CDR3 plus reference TRBV5-1 and TRBJ2-5, the full variable domain is KAGVTQTPRYLIKTRGQQVTLSCSPISGHRSVSWYQQTPGQGLQFLFEYFSETQRNKGNFPGRFSGRQFSNSRSEMNVSTLELGDSALYLCASSLGSGKETQYFGPGTRLLVL.

The chain employs TRBV9 and TRBJ1-1; 9 bases agree with TRBD1. V was pared by 4 bases and J by 10 bases, with 14 bases of the junction left unmatched. This CDR3 spans 15 amino acids. Germline-derived CDR1 and CDR2 are SGDLS and YYNGEE. This CDR3 is CASSPRSRDREIAFF. DNA for the CDR3: TGTGCCAGCAGCCCCCGGTCTCGGGACAGGGAGATAGCTTTCTTT.

V and J are TRBV19 and TRBJ2-3, with 8 bases fitting TRBD2. Losses at the gene ends were 5 bases for V and 2 bases for J; bases not matched to a gene: 9. The CDR3 consists of 16 residues. Germline V gene sequence: CDR1 LNHDA, CDR2 SQIVND (reference sequence). CDR3 bases: TGTGCCAGTAGTTCTAGGAGCGGGAGACCCACAGATACGCAGTATTTT. Its translation: CASSSRSGRPTDTQYF. The variable domain in full, completed from reference TRBV19 and TRBJ2-3, reads DGGITQSPKYLFRKEGQNVTLSCEQNLNHDAMYWYRQDPGQGLRLIYYSQIVNDFQKGDIAEGYSVSREKKESFPLTVTSAQKNPTAFYLCASSSRSGRPTDTQYFGPGTRLTVL.

The gene calls are TRBV27 and TRBJ1-1; the D gene is possibly TRBD1 (5 bases). Trimming took off 3 bases at V and 0 bases at J, with 11 bases between the two ends. There are 15 residues in the CDR3. Germline assignment: CDR1 MNHEY and CDR2 SMNVEV (reference sequence). CDR3: CASSFDEGLNTEAFF. CDR3 sequence (DNA): TGTGCCAGCAGTTTTGACGAGGGACTGAACACTGAAGCTTTCTTT.

The chain's CDR3 is CASASGNTIYF. Here the CDR3 DNA reads TGTGCCAGCGCGTCTGGAAACACCATATATTTT. This rearrangement joins TRBV6-5 to TRBJ1-3; no firm D call. V lost 8 bases to trimming and J lost 1 base, with 3 bases between them. The germline gives CDR1 MNHEY, CDR2 SVGAGI. The CDR3 totals 11 residues.

This chain links TRBV5-1 with TRBJ2-3; 9 bases line up with TRBD1. The length of the CDR3 is 17 residues. The ends lost 5 bases at V and 1 base at J; junction bases unmatched: 11. In germline, CDR1 is SGHRS, CDR2 YFSETQ. The CDR3 nucleotides read TGCGCCAGCAGTCGAGATCTCTGGGACAGGGGCACAGATACGCAGTATTTT. It translates to CASSRDLWDRGTDTQYF.

This chain uses TRBV7-3 with TRBJ2-3, with 7 bases lining up with TRBD2. Germline assignment: CDR1 SGHTA and CDR2 FQGTGA. CDR3 length: 14 residues. V lost 2 bases to trimming and J lost 5 bases; unmatched junction nucleotides: 4. The CDR3 loop is CASSLRGSVDTQYF. In DNA, the CDR3 is TGTGCCAGCAGCTTACGCGGGAGCGTAGATACGCAGTATTTT.

This clone was seen more than once but under ten times. This chain uses TRBV5-4 with TRBJ2-7; D possibly corresponds to TRBD1 (5 bases). Germline-derived CDR1 and CDR2 are SGHNT and YYREEE (reference sequence). The V end was cut by 10 bases, the J end by 3 bases, with 17 bases between. This CDR3 has 13 residues. The CDR3 is CAARKRGGYEQYF. Here the CDR3 DNA reads TGTGCCGCCAGGAAAAGGGGCGGCTACGAGCAGTACTTC.

The chain uses TRBV9 and TRBJ1-1; D unclear. V lost 4 bases and J 4 bases, leaving 14 bases between the germline ends. In germline, CDR1 is SGDLS, CDR2 YYNGEE. The CDR3 extends over 14 amino acids. In nucleotides, the CDR3 is TGTGCCAGCAGCCCCCGCCTATTGGGCACTGAAGCTTTCTTT. This gives the protein CASSPRLLGTEAFF.

The gene calls are TRBV5-4 and TRBJ2-3, with no clear D. Germline V CDR1 and CDR2: SGHNT, YYREEE (reference sequence). Trimming removed 3 bases from V and 0 bases from J, with 11 bases in between. The CDR3 extends over 15 amino acids. The CDR3 reads CASSYGSASTDTQYF. CDR3 in DNA: TGTGCCAGCAGCTATGGGTCAGCTAGCACAGATACGCAGTATTTT.

The V and J genes are TRBV18 and TRBJ2-5; D unresolved. Germline loops: CDR1 KGHSH, CDR2 LQKENI. V gave up 3 bases and J gave up 2 bases, with 16 bases separating them. This CDR3 spans 16 amino acids. This chain's CDR3 is CASSPALTSRQETQYF. The CDR3, as DNA: TGTGCCAGCTCACCTGCTCTTACCTCGCGACAAGAGACCCAGTACTTC.

This chain links TRBV6-1 with TRBJ2-3; the D gene is possibly TRBD2 (5 bases). The germline gives CDR1 MNHNS, CDR2 SASEGT. CDR3 length: 14 residues. V lost 1 base and J 4 bases, leaving 9 bases between the germline ends. CDR3 region: CASSEVPSSDTQYF. DNA for the CDR3: TGTGCCAGCAGTGAAGTTCCTAGCTCAGATACGCAGTATTTT.

The CDR3 loop is CASSEAGTPANTEAFF. The CDR3 nucleotides are TGTGCCAGCAGTGAAGCGGGGACACCCGCGAACACTGAAGCTTTCTTT. This chain connects TRBV6-1 to TRBJ1-1; D possibly corresponds to TRBD1 (6 bases). The CDR3 has 16 amino acids. The V end lost 0 bases, the J end lost 1 base, and 12 bases lay between the germline ends. CDR1 and CDR2 (germline): MNHNS, SASEGT.

This chain uses TRBV6-5 with TRBJ2-3; D may be TRBD2 (5 bases). V lost 6 bases, J lost 0 bases, and 10 bases lay in between. The CDR3 spans 14 residues. Germline V gene sequence: CDR1 MNHEY, CDR2 SVGAGI. Written as DNA, the CDR3 is TGTGCCAGCAGGGCGGGTTTAAGCACAGATACGCAGTATTTT. Translation gives CASRAGLSTDTQYF.

The chain couples TRBV5-1 to TRBJ1-1; TRBD1 might be the D (5 bases). The V and J ends lost 0 bases and 4 bases respectively, with 13 bases between them. This CDR3 spans 15 amino acids. Germline V gene data show CDR1 as SGHRS and CDR2 as YFSETQ. The CDR3 region has the DNA TGCGCCAGCAGCTTGGGTGGGGGTTCGGGCACTGAAGCTTTCTTT. Residues: CASSLGGGSGTEAFF. Full variable domain (remainder filled in from reference TRBV5-1 and TRBJ1-1): KAGVTQTPRYLIKTRGQQVTLSCSPISGHRSVSWYQQTPGQGLQFLFEYFSETQRNKGNFPGRFSGRQFSNSRSEMNVSTLELGDSALYLCASSLGGGSGTEAFFGQGTRLTVV.

The chain employs TRBV7-2 and TRBJ1-3; D gene unclear. CDR1 and CDR2 from the germline V gene are SGHTA and FQGNSA. The CDR3 totals 15 residues. V was cut by 1 base and J by 7 bases, with 14 bases left in between. The CDR3 region is CASSLGVSQWNTIYF. The DNA for the CDR3 is TGTGCCAGCAGCTTAGGGGTCAGCCAGTGGAACACCATATATTTT.

The rearrangement joins TRBV5-4 to TRBJ2-6; D remains ambiguous. The CDR3 has 16 residues. Germline V gene data show CDR1 as SGHNT and CDR2 as YYREEE (reference sequence). Trimming removed 2 bases at V and 0 bases at J, with 9 bases between. CDR3 nucleotides: TGTGCCAGCAGCTTCGGGCAGAGCTCTGGGGCCAACGTCCTGACTTTC. It encodes CASSFGQSSGANVLTF.

V is TRBV7-8 and J is TRBJ1-2; TRBD1 agrees at 9 bases. Germline V lookup: CDR1 SGHVS, CDR2 FQNEAQ. V lost 4 bases to trimming and J lost 6 bases; unmatched junction nucleotides: 6. There are 14 residues in the CDR3. The CDR3 nucleotides read TGTGCCAGCAGCTCCGGACAGGGGAGCGATGGCTACACCTTC. Translated, it gives CASSSGQGSDGYTF.

The chain is built from TRBV19 and TRBJ1-6, with D unclear. Per germline, CDR1 LNHDA and CDR2 SQIVND (reference sequence). The CDR3 extends over 13 amino acids. Trimming cost V 1 base and J 14 bases, with 12 bases left between them. CDR3 region: CASSIADELALHF. As DNA, the CDR3 is TGTGCCAGTAGTATAGCGGACGAGTTGGCCCTCCACTTT.

The chain is built from TRBV7-2 and TRBJ1-2; D unresolved. The V and J ends lost 5 bases and 2 bases respectively, with 18 bases between them. CDR3 length: 16 residues. Germline V gene sequence: CDR1 SGHTA, CDR2 FQGNSA. Written as DNA, the CDR3 is TGTGCCAGCAGCGGAATTTCCACCGGAGCCAACTATGGCTACACCTTC. Translation: CASSGISTGANYGYTF.